This T cell receptor beta chain was observed in a study of cytomegalovirus exposure and HLA in healthy donors. The length of the CDR3 is 13 residues. CDR1 is SQVTM and CDR2 is ANQGSEA in the germline V gene. Trimming removed 7 bases from V and 0 bases from J, with 9 bases in between. The PCR ran on 60 Vbeta and 13 Jbeta primers. Clones were read by immunoSEQ multiplex PCR, and TCRdb kept only the in-frame ones, dropping some. The sample includes 270,000 or so clones, about 90% of them seen just once. The sequencing sample was made of PBMCs. The origin of this receptor is a girl aged 2-15 years in good health and CMV-seronegative. The V gene is TRBV29-1, the J gene TRBJ1-4, with a tentative D call TRBD1 (5 bases). The CDR3 sequence is CSGQLTTNEKLFF. CDR3 nucleotides: TGCAGCGGACAGTTAACAACTAATGAAAAACTGTTTTTT.